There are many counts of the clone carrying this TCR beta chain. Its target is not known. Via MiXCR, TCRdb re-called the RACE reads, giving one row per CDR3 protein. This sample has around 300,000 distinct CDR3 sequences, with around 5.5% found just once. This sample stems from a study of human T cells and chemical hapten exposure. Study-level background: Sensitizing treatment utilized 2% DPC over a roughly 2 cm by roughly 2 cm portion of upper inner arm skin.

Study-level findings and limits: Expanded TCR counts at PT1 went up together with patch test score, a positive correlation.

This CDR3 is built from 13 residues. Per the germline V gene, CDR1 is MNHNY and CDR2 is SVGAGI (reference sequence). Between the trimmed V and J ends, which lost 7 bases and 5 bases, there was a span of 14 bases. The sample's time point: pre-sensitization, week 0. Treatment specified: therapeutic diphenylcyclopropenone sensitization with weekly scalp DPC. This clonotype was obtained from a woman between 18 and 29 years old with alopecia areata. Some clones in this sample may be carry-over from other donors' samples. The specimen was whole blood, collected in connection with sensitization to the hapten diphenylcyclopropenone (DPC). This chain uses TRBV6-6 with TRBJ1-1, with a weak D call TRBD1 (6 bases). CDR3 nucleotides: TGTGCCAGCATCGCGGGAGGGGGGACTGAAGCTTTCTTT. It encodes CASIAGGGTEAFF.